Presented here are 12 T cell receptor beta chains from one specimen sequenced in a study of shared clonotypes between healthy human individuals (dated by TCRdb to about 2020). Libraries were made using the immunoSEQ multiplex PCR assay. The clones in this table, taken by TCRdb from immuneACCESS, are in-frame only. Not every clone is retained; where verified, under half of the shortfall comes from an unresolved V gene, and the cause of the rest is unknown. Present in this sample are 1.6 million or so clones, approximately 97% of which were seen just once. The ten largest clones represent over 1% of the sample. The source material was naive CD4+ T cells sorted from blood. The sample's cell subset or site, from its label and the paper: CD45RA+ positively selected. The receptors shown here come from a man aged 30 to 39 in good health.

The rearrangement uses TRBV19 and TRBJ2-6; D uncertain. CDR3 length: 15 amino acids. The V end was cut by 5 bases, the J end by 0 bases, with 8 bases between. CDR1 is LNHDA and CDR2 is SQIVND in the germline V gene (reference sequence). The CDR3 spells CASSPTYSGANVLTF. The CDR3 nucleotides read TGTGCCAGTAGTCCAACTTACTCTGGGGCCAACGTCCTGACTTTC.

The CDR3 reads CASSWTGTYTGELFF. The CDR3 DNA reads TGTGCCAGCTCATGGACGGGCACGTACACCGGGGAGCTGTTTTTT. The V call is TRBV18, the J call TRBJ2-2, with D uncertain. Between the trimmed V and J ends, which lost 5 bases and 3 bases, there was a span of 13 bases. The CDR3 covers 15 residues. Per the germline V gene, CDR1 is KGHSH and CDR2 is LQKENI.

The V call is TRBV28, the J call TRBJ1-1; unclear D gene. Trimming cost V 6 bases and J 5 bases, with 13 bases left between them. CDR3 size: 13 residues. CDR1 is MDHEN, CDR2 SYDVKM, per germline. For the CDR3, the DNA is TGTGCCAGCAGGGAGACTGGGAGGACTGAAGCTTTCTTT. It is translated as CASRETGRTEAFF.

The chain's CDR3 is CASSSEQTVFTF. Here the CDR3 DNA reads TGTGCCAGCAGCTCGGAACAGACGGTTTTCACCTTC. The chain uses TRBV11-2 and TRBJ1-2; D is unclear. CDR3 length equals 12 residues. Germline values: CDR1 SGHAT, CDR2 FQNNGV. Trimming cost V 4 bases and J 13 bases, with 16 bases left between them.

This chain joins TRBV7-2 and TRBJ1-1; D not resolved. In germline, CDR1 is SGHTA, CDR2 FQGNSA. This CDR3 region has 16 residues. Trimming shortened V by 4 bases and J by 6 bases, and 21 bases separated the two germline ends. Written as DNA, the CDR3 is TGTGCCAGCAGCTCATCCCTTCTCCGAAGGGCGGCTGAAGCTTTCTTT. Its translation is CASSSSLLRRAAEAFF.

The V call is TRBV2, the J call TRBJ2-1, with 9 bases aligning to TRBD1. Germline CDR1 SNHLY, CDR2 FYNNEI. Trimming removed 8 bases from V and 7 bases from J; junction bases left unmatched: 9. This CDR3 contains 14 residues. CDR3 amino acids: CASLRDRGSNEQFF. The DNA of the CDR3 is TGTGCCAGCCTTCGTGACAGGGGGTCAAATGAGCAGTTCTTC.

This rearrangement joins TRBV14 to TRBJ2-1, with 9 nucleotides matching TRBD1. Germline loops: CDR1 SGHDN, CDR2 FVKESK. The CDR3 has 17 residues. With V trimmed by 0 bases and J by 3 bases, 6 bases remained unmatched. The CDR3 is CASSQEWGTGIYNEQFF. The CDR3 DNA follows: TGTGCCAGCAGCCAAGAATGGGGGACAGGGATCTACAATGAGCAGTTCTTC.

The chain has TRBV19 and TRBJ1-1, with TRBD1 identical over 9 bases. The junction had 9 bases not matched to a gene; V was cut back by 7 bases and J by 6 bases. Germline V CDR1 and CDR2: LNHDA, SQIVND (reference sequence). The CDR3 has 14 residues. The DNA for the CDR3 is TGTGCCAGTATAGGGGACAGGGATCAAGCTGAAGCTTTCTTT. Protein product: CASIGDRDQAEAFF.

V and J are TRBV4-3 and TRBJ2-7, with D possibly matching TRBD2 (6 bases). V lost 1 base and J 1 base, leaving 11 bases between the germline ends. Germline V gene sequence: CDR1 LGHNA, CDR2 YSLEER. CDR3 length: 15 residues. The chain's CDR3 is CASSQGWGVSYEQYF. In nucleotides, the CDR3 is TGCGCCAGCAGCCAAGGTTGGGGGGTATCCTACGAGCAGTACTTC.

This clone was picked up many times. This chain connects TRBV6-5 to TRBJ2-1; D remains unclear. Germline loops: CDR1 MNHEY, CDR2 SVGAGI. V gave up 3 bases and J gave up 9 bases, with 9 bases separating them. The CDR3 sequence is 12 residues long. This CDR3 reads CASSYLGAEQFF. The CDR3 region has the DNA TGTGCCAGCAGTTATCTGGGTGCTGAGCAGTTCTTC.

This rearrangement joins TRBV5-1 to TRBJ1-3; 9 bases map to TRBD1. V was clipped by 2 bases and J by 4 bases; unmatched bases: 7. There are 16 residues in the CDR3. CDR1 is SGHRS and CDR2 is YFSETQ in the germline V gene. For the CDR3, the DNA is TGCGCCAGCAGCTTAGCCGGGACAGGGTCGGGAAACACCATATATTTT. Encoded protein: CASSLAGTGSGNTIYF.

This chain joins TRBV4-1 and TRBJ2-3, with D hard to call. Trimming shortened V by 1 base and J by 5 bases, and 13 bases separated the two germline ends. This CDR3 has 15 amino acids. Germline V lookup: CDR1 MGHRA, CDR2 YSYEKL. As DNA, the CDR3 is TGCGCCAGCAGCCAAGTTGGGGTTGCGGTAGATACGCAGTATTTT. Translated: CASSQVGVAVDTQYF.